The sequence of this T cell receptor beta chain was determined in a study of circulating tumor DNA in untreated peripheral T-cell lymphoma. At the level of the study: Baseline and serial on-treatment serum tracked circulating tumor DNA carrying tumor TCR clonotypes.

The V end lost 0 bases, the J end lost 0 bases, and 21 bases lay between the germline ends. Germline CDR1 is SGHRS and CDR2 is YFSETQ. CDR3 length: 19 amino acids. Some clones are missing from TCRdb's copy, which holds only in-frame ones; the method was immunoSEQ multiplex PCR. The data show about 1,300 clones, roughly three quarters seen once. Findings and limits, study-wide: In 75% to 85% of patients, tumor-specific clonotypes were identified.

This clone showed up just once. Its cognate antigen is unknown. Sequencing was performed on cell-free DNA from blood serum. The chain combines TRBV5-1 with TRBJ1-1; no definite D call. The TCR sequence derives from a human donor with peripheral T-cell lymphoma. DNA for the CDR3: TGCGCCAGCAGCTTGGCGGAAGGCGGCAGAGAGTATATGAACACTGAAGCTTTCTTT. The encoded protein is CASSLAEGGREYMNTEAFF.